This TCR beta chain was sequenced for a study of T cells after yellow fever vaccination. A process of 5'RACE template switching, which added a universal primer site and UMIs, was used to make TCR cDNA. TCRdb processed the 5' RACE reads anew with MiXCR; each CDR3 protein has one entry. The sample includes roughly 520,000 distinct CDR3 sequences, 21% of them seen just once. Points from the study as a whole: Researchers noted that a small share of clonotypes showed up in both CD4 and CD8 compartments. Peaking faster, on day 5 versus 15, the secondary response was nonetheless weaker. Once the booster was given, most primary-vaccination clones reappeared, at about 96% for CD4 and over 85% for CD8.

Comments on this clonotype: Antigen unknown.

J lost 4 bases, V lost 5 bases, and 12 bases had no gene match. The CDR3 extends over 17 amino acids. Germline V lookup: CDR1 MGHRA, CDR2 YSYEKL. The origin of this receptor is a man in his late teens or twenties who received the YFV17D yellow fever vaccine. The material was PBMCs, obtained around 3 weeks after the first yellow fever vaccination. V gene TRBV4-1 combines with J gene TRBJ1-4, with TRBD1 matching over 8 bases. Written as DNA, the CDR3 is TGCGCCAGCAGCACACGACACCCACAGGGGGGTAATGAAAAACTGTTTTTT. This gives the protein CASSTRHPQGGNEKLFF.